A single sample gave rise to the 29 T cell receptor beta chains below, sequenced in a study of blood T cell repertoires in COVID-19 (dated by TCRdb to between 2020 and 2021). Libraries came from the immunoSEQ multiplex PCR assay. Here the immuneACCESS table is served through TCRdb, limited to in-frame sequences with V and J called. Missing clones are a known gap in these copies; in checked studies unresolved V genes cover under half, and the rest lacks a known reason. The sample has 95,000 to 150,000 clones on record, about 90% of them singletons. The ten biggest clones cover 25% to 35% of the sample. Source material: peripheral blood. The receptors were gathered from a woman aged 65 to 85 with acute or convalescent COVID-19.

V and J are TRBV9 and TRBJ2-3, with 9 positions matching TRBD1. The J segment lost 4 bases and the V segment lost 4 bases, leaving 7 bases of the junction unmatched. CDR1 is SGDLS, CDR2 YYNGEE, per germline. This CDR3 has 15 amino acids. The CDR3 loop is CASSPLQGAADTQYF. For the CDR3, the DNA is TGTGCCAGCAGCCCATTACAGGGGGCGGCAGATACGCAGTATTTT.

The chain recombines TRBV28 with TRBJ2-3; TRBD1 aligns across 9 bases. CDR3 length: 15 residues. Germline V gene lookup returns CDR1 MDHEN and CDR2 SYDVKM. V lost 8 bases and J lost 0; bases outside the gene matches: 6. The CDR3: CASRGQGASTDTQYF. The CDR3, as DNA: TGTGCCAGCCGGGGACAGGGCGCTAGCACAGATACGCAGTATTTT.

This sequence joins TRBV6-5 and TRBJ2-7; D possibly corresponds to TRBD2 (6 bases). The ends were cut back, 0 bases at V and 2 bases at J, with 11 bases in the middle. Germline CDR1 reads MNHEY; CDR2 reads SVGAGI. The CDR3 runs to 15 residues. CDR3 amino acids: CASSYSSGQPYEQYF. The CDR3 DNA sequence: TGTGCCAGCAGTTACTCTAGCGGACAACCCTACGAGCAGTACTTC.

The rearrangement links TRBV28 to TRBJ2-2; no clear D. Trimming stripped 2 bases from V and 3 bases from J, with 16 bases between. This CDR3 contains 17 residues. CDR1 is MDHEN and CDR2 is SYDVKM in the germline V gene. CDR3 coding DNA: TGTGCCAGCAGTTTAGGTGGGCCTGCCCCTCACACCGGGGAGCTGTTTTTT. Encoded protein: CASSLGGPAPHTGELFF. Supplemented by reference TRBV28 and TRBJ2-2, the full variable domain reads DVKVTQSSRYLVKRTGEKVFLECVQDMDHENMFWYRQDPGLGLRLIYFSYDVKMKEKGDIPEGYSVSREKKERFSLILESASTNQTSMYLCASSLGGPAPHTGELFFGEGSRLTVL.

The chain employs TRBV7-2 and TRBJ1-4; D may be TRBD1 (5 bases). In germline, CDR1 is SGHTA, CDR2 FQGNSA. V was clipped by 5 bases and J by 8 bases, with 15 bases between them. This CDR3 spans 14 amino acids. The CDR3 sequence is CASSSPGLGEKLFF. CDR3 nucleotide sequence: TGTGCCAGCAGCAGCCCGGGACTAGGCGAAAAACTGTTTTTT.

The V and J genes are TRBV5-1 and TRBJ2-3; D is unresolved. V was trimmed by 7 bases and J by 3 bases, leaving 15 bases between them. CDR1 is SGHRS, CDR2 YFSETQ, per germline. The CDR3 covers 14 residues. The CDR3 loop is CASSIAITTDTQYF. DNA for the CDR3: TGCGCCAGCTCAATCGCTATAACGACAGATACGCAGTATTTT. Complete variable domain (other parts from reference TRBV5-1 and TRBJ2-3): KAGVTQTPRYLIKTRGQQVTLSCSPISGHRSVSWYQQTPGQGLQFLFEYFSETQRNKGNFPGRFSGRQFSNSRSEMNVSTLELGDSALYLCASSIAITTDTQYFGPGTRLTVL.

V usage is TRBV27 and J usage is TRBJ1-4, with 9 bases identical to TRBD1. This CDR3 is built from 14 residues. Germline V lookup: CDR1 MNHEY, CDR2 SMNVEV (reference sequence). V shed 3 bases and J 7 bases; nucleotides not matched to a gene: 3. The CDR3 nucleotides are TGTGCCAGCAGTTTCCGACAGGGGGTTGAAAAACTGTTTTTT. This codes for CASSFRQGVEKLFF.

The chain couples TRBV10-3 to TRBJ2-5; 7 bases agree with TRBD2. The germline gives CDR1 ENHRY, CDR2 SYGVKD. The CDR3 is 11 amino acids. Unmatched junction bases numbered 5, after V lost 11 bases and J lost 5 bases. The CDR3 loop reads CAGGGSETQYF. The DNA of the CDR3 is TGTGCCGGGGGGGGATCGGAGACCCAGTACTTC.

Here the CDR3 reads CASSLGSQGKNTEAFF. The CDR3 DNA follows: TGTGCCAGCAGCTTAGGTTCCCAGGGGAAGAACACTGAAGCTTTCTTT. The V and J genes are TRBV7-2 and TRBJ1-1, with D maybe TRBD1 (6 bases). The germline V gene has CDR1 SGHTA and CDR2 FQGNSA. V was trimmed by 1 base and J by 1 base, leaving 13 bases between them. The CDR3 spans 16 residues.

This rearrangement joins TRBV5-6 to TRBJ1-1, with D maybe TRBD1 (5 bases). The germline gives CDR1 SGHDT, CDR2 YYEEEE. CDR3 length equals 13 residues. V lost 4 bases and J 3 bases, leaving 10 bases between the germline ends. Here the CDR3 DNA reads TGTGCCAGCAGCACACAGGCTTACACTGAAGCTTTCTTT. Amino acids: CASSTQAYTEAFF.

The chain links TRBV29-1 to TRBJ1-1; weak D call: TRBD1 (6 bases). The CDR3 covers 14 residues. Per germline, CDR1 SQVTM and CDR2 ANQGSEA. Trimming stripped 3 bases from V and 1 base from J, with 12 bases between. DNA for the CDR3: TGCAGCGTTGACAGGGGAGGGCAGAACACTGAAGCTTTCTTT. This codes for CSVDRGGQNTEAFF.

V and J are TRBV2 and TRBJ1-6; the match to TRBD1 covers 8 bases. Unmatched junction bases numbered 8, after V lost 9 bases and J lost 7 bases. The CDR3 runs to 14 residues. In germline, CDR1 is SNHLY, CDR2 FYNNEI. The CDR3 DNA sequence: TGTGCCAGTAGCTCCGACAGGGGCAATTCACCCCTCCACTTT. Its protein product is CASSSDRGNSPLHF.

V and J are TRBV7-3 and TRBJ2-7; 9 bases are a match to TRBD2. Trimming cost V 2 bases and J 0 bases; bases outside gene matches: 2. Germline V CDR1 and CDR2: SGHTA, FQGTGA. The CDR3 totals 15 residues. The DNA for the CDR3 is TGTGCCAGCAGCTTAGAGCGGGGGGCCTCCTACGAGCAGTACTTC. This gives the protein CASSLERGASYEQYF.

The chain carries TRBV27 and TRBJ1-6; tentatively, D is TRBD1 (5 bases). The CDR3 covers 14 residues. Germline CDR1 is MNHEY and CDR2 is SMNVEV (reference sequence). Trimming stripped 5 bases from V and 0 bases from J, with 5 bases between. The CDR3 bases are TGTGCCAGCAGTGACAGCTCCTATAATTCACCCCTCCACTTT. Its translation is CASSDSSYNSPLHF.

The chain joins TRBV12-3 or TRBV12-4 to TRBJ1-1, with D possibly TRBD1 on 6 matching bases. The CDR3 loop spans 13 amino acids. Trimming left V 5 bases short and J 5 bases short, with 12 bases between. The DNA for the CDR3 is TGTGCCAGCAGTCCGACAGGCCTGACTGAAGCTTTCTTT. Translation gives CASSPTGLTEAFF.

The chain couples TRBV5-5 to TRBJ1-2; TRBD1 might be the D (6 bases). The germline V gene has CDR1 SGHKS and CDR2 YYEKEE (reference sequence). The CDR3 length is 14 residues. V gave up 2 bases and J gave up 4 bases, with 12 bases separating them. CDR3 nucleotides: TGTGCCAGCAGCTTAGACAGGACGGGCTATGGCTACACCTTC. This codes for CASSLDRTGYGYTF.

V is TRBV7-6 and J is TRBJ2-5; a possible D gene is TRBD1 (5 bases). V lost 5 bases and J 2 bases, leaving 9 bases between the germline ends. The CDR3 runs to 13 residues. The germline gives CDR1 SGHVS, CDR2 FNYEAQ. CDR3 protein: CASSLDRQETQYF. CDR3 sequence (DNA): TGTGCCAGCAGCCTCGACAGACAAGAGACCCAGTACTTC.

The chain couples TRBV9 to TRBJ2-1; D remains ambiguous. CDR3 length: 16 residues. Between the trimmed V and J ends, which lost 0 bases and 5 bases, there was a span of 15 bases. CDR1 is SGDLS and CDR2 is YYNGEE in the germline V gene. The CDR3 DNA sequence: TGTGCCAGCAGCGTAGGCGCGAGCTCTGTGAACAATGAGCAGTTCTTC. This codes for CASSVGASSVNNEQFF.

This clone appeared once. The gene calls are TRBV28 and TRBJ1-2; D gene unclear. Trimming took 2 bases from V and 4 from J, leaving 11 bases between them. CDR1 is MDHEN and CDR2 is SYDVKM in the germline V gene. The CDR3 runs 14 residues. The CDR3 here is CASSLHPTGYGYTF. CDR3 sequence (DNA): TGTGCCAGCAGTTTACATCCAACGGGCTATGGCTACACCTTC.

This clone was recorded only once. The chain couples TRBV7-3 to TRBJ2-2, with no clear D. Trimming took 5 bases from V and 5 from J, leaving 12 bases between them. The germline gives CDR1 SGHTA, CDR2 FQGTGA. The CDR3 has 14 residues. Here the CDR3 DNA reads TGTGCCAGCAGCCTGAAGCACCCAACCGGGGAGCTGTTTTTT. Translating it yields CASSLKHPTGELFF.

The chain uses TRBV6-6 and TRBJ2-7, with 10 bases aligning to TRBD2. From germline, CDR1 is MNHNY and CDR2 SVGAGI (reference sequence). The length of the CDR3 is 16 residues. Trimming cost V 0 bases and J 1 base; bases outside gene matches: 3. CDR3 coding DNA: TGTGCCAGCAGTTACTCGGTTAGCGGGGGGTCCTACGAGCAGTACTTC. Translating it yields CASSYSVSGGSYEQYF.

V usage is TRBV5-1 and J usage is TRBJ2-1; D is perhaps TRBD1 (5 bases). Germline-derived CDR1 and CDR2 are SGHRS and YFSETQ. This CDR3 has 16 amino acids. V shed 0 bases and J shed 1 base, with 11 bases lying between them. CDR3 bases: TGCGCCAGCAGCTTGGTCGCAGGGCAATCCTACAATGAGCAGTTCTTC. Translated, it gives CASSLVAGQSYNEQFF.

To note about this clone: An end of the junction differs from the germline gene, which may be a read error. The chain uses TRBV6-5 and TRBJ1-5; D might be TRBD1 (5 bases). This CDR3 has 15 amino acids. Per the germline V gene, CDR1 is MNHEY and CDR2 is SVGAGI. The CDR3 DNA reads TGTGCCGGCAGGGTGGCGGCCGATAGCAATCAGCCCCAGCATTTT. Its protein product is CAGRVAADSNQPQHF.

This chain connects TRBV6-2 or TRBV6-3 to TRBJ2-7, with a weak D call TRBD2 (5 bases). Trimming removed 2 bases at V and 0 bases at J, with 14 bases between. Per germline, CDR1 MNHEY and CDR2 SVGEGT. The CDR3 is 16 residues long. The CDR3 is CASSYPYRDSSYEQYF. CDR3 coding DNA: TGTGCCAGCAGTTACCCCTACCGGGATAGCTCCTACGAGCAGTACTTC.

CDR3 coding DNA: TGCGCCAGCAGCTTGTCCGGGAGCCGGGGAACAAACATTCAGTACTTC. Encoded protein: CASSLSGSRGTNIQYF. The chain employs TRBV5-1 and TRBJ2-4, with a weak D call TRBD2 (6 bases). CDR3 length equals 16 residues. V gave up 1 base and J gave up 6 bases, with 17 bases separating them. CDR1 and CDR2 (germline): SGHRS, YFSETQ.

The rearrangement joins TRBV3-1 (or the pseudogene TRBV3-2) to TRBJ2-7, with unresolved D. This CDR3 comprises 11 residues. CDR1 is LGHDT and CDR2 is YNNKEL in the germline V gene (reference sequence). V lost 2 bases and J lost 3, with 2 bases in between. CDR3 amino acids: CASSQYYEQYF. Here the CDR3 DNA reads TGTGCCAGCAGCCAATACTACGAGCAGTACTTC.

V usage is TRBV5-8 and J usage is TRBJ2-7; D might be TRBD1 (5 bases). The germline gives CDR1 SGHTS, CDR2 YDEGEE. CDR3 length: 13 amino acids. V lost 4 bases and J 3 bases, leaving 11 bases between the germline ends. This CDR3 is CASSGAVGYEQYF. The CDR3 nucleotides read TGTGCCAGCAGCGGGGCCGTCGGCTACGAGCAGTACTTC. The entire variable domain, with the rest obtained from reference TRBV5-8 and TRBJ2-7, is as follows: EAGVTQSPTHLIKTRGQQATLRCSPISGHTSVYWYQQALGLGLQFLLWYDEGEERNRGNFPPRFSGRQFPNYSSELNVNALELEDSALYLCASSGAVGYEQYFGPGTRLTVT.

The chain uses TRBV10-2 and TRBJ2-7; 10 nucleotides match TRBD1. CDR1 and CDR2 from the germline V gene are WSHSY and SAAADI. V was pared by 8 bases and J by 7 bases, with 14 bases of the junction left unmatched. There are 15 residues in the CDR3. This CDR3 reads CASREWGQGLEEQYF. The CDR3 DNA sequence: TGCGCCAGCCGGGAATGGGGACAGGGGTTAGAGGAGCAGTACTTC.

The chain has TRBV7-9 and TRBJ1-4; tentative D call: TRBD1 (6 bases). Germline assignment: CDR1 SEHNR and CDR2 FQNEAQ (reference sequence). The CDR3 length is 14 residues. Trimming removed 5 bases from V and 5 bases from J, with 12 bases in between. CDR3 residues: CASSAGQLNEKLFF. The CDR3 coding sequence is TGTGCCAGCAGCGCAGGACAGCTCAATGAAAAACTGTTTTTT.